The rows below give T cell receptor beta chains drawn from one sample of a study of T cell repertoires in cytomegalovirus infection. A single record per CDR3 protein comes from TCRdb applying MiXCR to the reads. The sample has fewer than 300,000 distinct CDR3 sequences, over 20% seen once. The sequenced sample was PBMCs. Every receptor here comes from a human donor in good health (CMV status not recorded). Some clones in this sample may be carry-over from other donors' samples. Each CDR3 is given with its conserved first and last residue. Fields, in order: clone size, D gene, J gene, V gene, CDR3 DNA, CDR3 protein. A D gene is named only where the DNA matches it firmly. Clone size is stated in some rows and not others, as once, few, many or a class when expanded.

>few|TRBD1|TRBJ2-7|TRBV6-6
TGTGCCAGCAGTTACGACGACAGGGGGAAGGGCGAGCAGTACTTC
CASSYDDRGKGEQYF
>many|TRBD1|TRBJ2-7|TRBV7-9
TGTGCCAGCAGCTTAGTCTCCGGGACAGTCTCCTACGAGCAGTACTTC
CASSLVSGTVSYEQYF
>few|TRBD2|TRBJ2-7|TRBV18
TGTGCCAGCTCACCACGAGTAGCGGGATCGGTTGACGAGCAGTACTTC
CASSPRVAGSVDEQYF
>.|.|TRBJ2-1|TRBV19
TGTGCCAGTAGTATCTCGGGTGGCAATGAGCAGTTCTTC
CASSISGGNEQFF
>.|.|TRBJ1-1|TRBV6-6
TGTGCAGCCCATAGGAGGGAGACTGAAGCTTTCTTT
CAAHRRETEAFF
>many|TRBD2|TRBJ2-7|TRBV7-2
TGTGCCAGCAGCTTAGCCCCGGTAGCGGGAGGACTCGAGCAGTACTTC
CASSLAPVAGGLEQYF
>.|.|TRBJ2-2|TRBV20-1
TGCAGTGCTAGAGAGACAGGAAACACCGGGGAGCTGTTTTTT
CSARETGNTGELFF
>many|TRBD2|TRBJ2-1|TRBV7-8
TGTGCCAGCAGCTTATTAGACTTGGGACTAGCGGGAGTGGGTTCCTACAATGAGCAGTTCTTC
CASSLLDLGLAGVGSYNEQFF
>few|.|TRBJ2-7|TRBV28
TGTGCCAGCAATCTGGACACCACCTACGAGCAGTACTTC
CASNLDTTYEQYF
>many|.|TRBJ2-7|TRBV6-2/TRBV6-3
TGTGCCAGCAGCTACACACAGCCCTACGAGCAGTACTTC
CASSYTQPYEQYF
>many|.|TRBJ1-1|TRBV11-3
TGTGCCAGCAGCGAGACAACGAACACTGAAGCTTTCTTT
CASSETTNTEAFF
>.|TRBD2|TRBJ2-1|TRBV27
TGTGCCAGCAGTTTTGGCACTGGAGCGGGAGTTTCCTACAATGAGCAGTTCTTC
CASSFGTGAGVSYNEQFF
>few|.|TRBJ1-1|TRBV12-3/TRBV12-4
TGTGCCAGCAGTGTCACAGGGAACACTGAAGCTTTCTTT
CASSVTGNTEAFF
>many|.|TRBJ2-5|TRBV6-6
TGTGCCAGCAGTTACTTTAGACGGTCCCAAGAGACCCAGTACTTC
CASSYFRRSQETQYF
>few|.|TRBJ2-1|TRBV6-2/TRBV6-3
TGTGCCAGCAAGGCGGAGCGCCTCTCCTACAATGAGCAGTTCTTC
CASKAERLSYNEQFF
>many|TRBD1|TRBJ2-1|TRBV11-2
TGTGCCAGCAGCCTAGGACGGGACAGCTACAATGAGCAGTTCTTC
CASSLGRDSYNEQFF
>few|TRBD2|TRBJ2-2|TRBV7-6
TGTGCCAGCAGCCCTCTGGCGGGGGGGTCGCGAACCGGGGAGCTGTTTTTT
CASSPLAGGSRTGELFF
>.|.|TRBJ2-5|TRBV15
TGTGCCACCAGCAGAGATCGAGAAGATGGGACCCAGTACTTC
CATSRDREDGTQYF
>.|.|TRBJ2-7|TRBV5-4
TGTGCCAGCAGCTTGGGGGTAGCGGATGACTACGAGCAGTACTTC
CASSLGVADDYEQYF
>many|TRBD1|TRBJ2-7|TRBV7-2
TGTGCCAGCAGCTTCGGACAGGGTCCCTACGAGCAGTACTTC
CASSFGQGPYEQYF
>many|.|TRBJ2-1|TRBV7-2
TGTGCCAGCATCCCGGCAGGGGTCTACAATGAGCAGTTCTTC
CASIPAGVYNEQFF
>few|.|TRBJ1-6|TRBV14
TGTGCCAGCAGCCGGGGGGGCCGCCTATCACCCCTCCACTTT
CASSRGGRLSPLHF
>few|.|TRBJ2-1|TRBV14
TGTGCCAGCAGCCAAGCAGGGGTACAGTACAATGAGCAGTTCTTC
CASSQAGVQYNEQFF
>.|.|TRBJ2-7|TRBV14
TGTGCCAGCAGCAAAAATCCAATCGAGCAGTACTTC
CASSKNPIEQYF
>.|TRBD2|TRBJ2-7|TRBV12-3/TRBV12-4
TGTGCCAGCAGTTTAGGGACTAGCTTGCACAAGTACTTC
CASSLGTSLHKYF
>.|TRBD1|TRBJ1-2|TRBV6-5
TGTGCCAGCAGTGATCAAGACAGGGGGCATGGCTACACCTTC
CASSDQDRGHGYTF
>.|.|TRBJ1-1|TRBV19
TGTGCCAGTAGTATCCGATACATGAACACTGAAGCTTTCTTT
CASSIRYMNTEAFF
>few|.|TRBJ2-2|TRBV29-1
TGCAGCGTTGAACCCAACGCGAACACCGGGGAGCTGTTTTTT
CSVEPNANTGELFF
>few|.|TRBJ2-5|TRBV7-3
TGTGCCAGCAGCCCAGCACAGGGGGGGGAGACCCAGTACTTC
CASSPAQGGETQYF
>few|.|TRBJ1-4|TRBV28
TGTGCCAGCAGAGCGGGGGGGGGGATTGAGCTGTTTTTT
CASRAGGGIELFF
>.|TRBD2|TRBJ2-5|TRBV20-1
TGCAGTGCTAGAGGCGGAGCGGGGGGTAGGGAGACCCAGTACTTC
CSARGGAGGRETQYF